This T cell receptor beta chain was captured in a study of T cells in Graves' hyperthyroidism and ophthalmopathy. Study-level background: Prior to any treatment, at the point of initial diagnosis, peripheral blood was collected. General study findings and limits: Ophthalmopathy was distinguished from stable hyperthyroidism by 13 V-J signatures.

Blood dates from first hyperthyroidism diagnosis, before any ophthalmopathy symptoms. There are 13 residues in the CDR3. With 3 bases removed from V and 3 bases from J, the gap between germline ends came to 8 bases. There were TCR beta CDR3 regions amplified from RNA transcripts. The HTBI primer set drove a first-round RT-PCR of the TCR CDR3. In TCRdb, the multiplex PCR reads were re-called with MiXCR into one record per CDR3 protein. This sample has 280,000 or so distinct CDR3 sequences, with less than 30% found just once. To note about this clonotype: Its antigen is as yet unknown.

The TCR sequence derives from a man aged 40-50 years with Graves' hyperthyroidism that later progressed to Graves' ophthalmopathy. J is TRBJ1-1 and V is TRBV12-3 or TRBV12-4; D is uncertain. Sequencing used blood. CDR3 loop: CASSLNTDTEAFF. The CDR3 DNA reads as TGTGCCAGCAGTTTGAACACCGACACTGAAGCTTTCTTT.